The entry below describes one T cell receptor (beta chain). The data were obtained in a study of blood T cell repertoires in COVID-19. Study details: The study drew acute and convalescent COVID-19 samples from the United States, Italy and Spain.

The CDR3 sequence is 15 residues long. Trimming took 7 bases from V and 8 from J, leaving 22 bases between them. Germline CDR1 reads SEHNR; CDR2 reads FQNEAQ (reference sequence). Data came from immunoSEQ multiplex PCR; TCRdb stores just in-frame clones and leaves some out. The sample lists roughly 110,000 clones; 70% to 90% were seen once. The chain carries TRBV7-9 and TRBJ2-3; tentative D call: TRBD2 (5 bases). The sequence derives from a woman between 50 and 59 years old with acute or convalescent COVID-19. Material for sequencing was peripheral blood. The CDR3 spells CASNPLGVLLVTQYF. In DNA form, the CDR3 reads TGTGCCAGCAACCCCCTCGGGGTCCTCTTGGTTACGCAGTATTTT. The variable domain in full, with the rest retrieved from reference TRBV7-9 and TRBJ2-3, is DTGVSQNPRHKITKRGQNVTFRCDPISEHNRLYWYRQTLGQGPEFLTYFQNEAQLEKSRLLSDRFSAERPKGSFSTLEIQRTEQGDSAMYLCASNPLGVLLVTQYFGPGTRLTVL.